Each of the 12 T cell receptor beta chains below was sequenced from the same sample in a study of OX40 agonist ivuxolimab in advanced cancers. Some clones are missing from TCRdb's copy, which holds only in-frame ones; the method was immunoSEQ multiplex PCR. The table has approximately 58,000 clones, 75% to 90% seen once. The sequenced sample was CD4+ or CD8+ T cells sorted from blood, obtained in a trial of the OX40 agonist ivuxolimab. The receptors were gathered from an adult with an advanced solid tumor such as melanoma, head and neck, liver or kidney cancer.

Written as DNA, the CDR3 is TGCGCCAGCAGCTCCGGGACAGGGTCCTCTGGGGCCAACGTCCTGACTTTC. Translated, it gives CASSSGTGSSGANVLTF. The genes are TRBV5-1 and TRBJ2-6; 9 nucleotides agree with TRBD1. The germline V gene encodes CDR1 SGHRS and CDR2 YFSETQ. The CDR3 is 17 amino acids. J gave up 0 bases and V 3 bases, and 4 bases lay outside the gene matches.

V gene TRBV9 combines with J gene TRBJ2-1; no firm D call. CDR3 size: 12 residues. Germline V gene data show CDR1 as SGDLS and CDR2 as YYNGEE. Trimming pared 4 bases from V and 7 bases from J, leaving 9 bases between. The CDR3 coding sequence is TGTGCCAGCAGCCCTACCCGGAATGAGCAGTTCTTC. It is translated as CASSPTRNEQFF.

V is TRBV5-4 and J is TRBJ1-1; a weak D match, TRBD1 (6 bases). Germline-derived CDR1 and CDR2 are SGHNT and YYREEE (reference sequence). Trimming pared 3 bases from V and 6 bases from J, leaving 12 bases between. The CDR3 is 13 amino acids. DNA of the CDR3: TGTGCCAGCAGCTCACAGGGTGGTGCTGAAGCTTTCTTT. Translating gives CASSSQGGAEAFF.

The rearrangement links TRBV6-5 to TRBJ1-6, with D maybe TRBD1 (6 bases). Per germline, CDR1 MNHEY and CDR2 SVGAGI. The V and J ends lost 6 bases and 7 bases respectively, with 10 bases between them. The CDR3 extends over 13 amino acids. CDR3 amino acids: CASRPQGNSPLHF. DNA for the CDR3: TGTGCCAGCAGGCCCCAGGGGAATTCACCCCTCCACTTT.

This CDR3 is CASSPDRGQQFF. The CDR3 DNA is TGCGCCAGCAGCCCTGACAGGGGGCAACAGTTCTTC. The chain is built from TRBV4-1 and TRBJ2-1; 10 nucleotides match TRBD1. Germline V gene sequence: CDR1 MGHRA, CDR2 YSYEKL. V trimming: 4 bases; J trimming: 13 bases; junction bases outside the gene matches: 4. This CDR3 has 12 amino acids.

V gene TRBV5-1 combines with J gene TRBJ2-1; 8 bases match TRBD1. This CDR3 contains 15 residues. Per germline, CDR1 SGHRS and CDR2 YFSETQ. Trimming took 1 base from V and 5 from J; bases not matched to a gene: 5. CDR3: CASSLRTGSDNEQFF. The CDR3 DNA reads as TGCGCCAGCAGCTTGAGGACAGGGTCGGACAATGAGCAGTTCTTC.

This chain links TRBV18 with TRBJ1-1; D not certain. Germline V gene lookup returns CDR1 KGHSH and CDR2 LQKENI. The CDR3 covers 13 residues. Trimming took off 5 bases at V and 5 bases at J, with 12 bases between the two ends. The CDR3 sequence: CASSEGAGTEAFF. CDR3 in DNA: TGTGCCAGCTCAGAGGGCGCGGGGACTGAAGCTTTCTTT.

V gene TRBV2 combines with J gene TRBJ2-1; D may be TRBD2 (5 bases). Trimming cost V 5 bases and J 10 bases, with 9 bases left between them. Looked up from germline, CDR1 is SNHLY and CDR2 is FYNNEI. The length of the CDR3 is 11 residues. CDR3 nucleotide sequence: TGTGCCAGCAGTCAAGTAGCGGAGCAGTTCTTC. Protein: CASSQVAEQFF.

This clone was seen a single time. The chain joins TRBV27 to TRBJ2-1; D may match TRBD1 or TRBD2 (6 bases each). V lost 5 bases, J lost 2 bases, and 13 bases lay in between. Germline assignment: CDR1 MNHEY and CDR2 SMNVEV (reference sequence). The CDR3 runs to 15 residues. The CDR3 region has the DNA TGTGCCAGCAGTATCCTCCGGGGGCCCTACAATGAGCAGTTCTTC. Its protein product is CASSILRGPYNEQFF.

This chain connects TRBV9 to TRBJ2-1, with 9 positions matching TRBD1. Germline lookup yields CDR1 SGDLS and CDR2 YYNGEE. This CDR3 region has 15 residues. V was pared by 0 bases and J by 7 bases, with 5 bases of the junction left unmatched. The CDR3, as DNA: TGTGCCAGCAGCGTAGGACAGGGGGTAGGGAATGAGCAGTTCTTC. This encodes CASSVGQGVGNEQFF.

The CDR3 here is CASSLLRALSTDTQYF. The CDR3 nucleotides are TGTGCCAGCAGTTTGTTAAGGGCCCTTAGCACAGATACGCAGTATTTT. J is TRBJ2-3 and V is TRBV28; no clear D gene. Looked up from germline, CDR1 is MDHEN and CDR2 is SYDVKM. The length of the CDR3 is 16 residues. Trimming cost V 3 bases and J 0 bases, with 13 bases left between them.

The chain recombines TRBV6-5 with TRBJ2-5, with unresolved D. V lost 9 bases and J lost 8, with 16 bases in between. The CDR3 is made up of 12 amino acids. CDR1 and CDR2 from the germline V gene are MNHEY and SVGAGI. CDR3 sequence reads: CARSQGNSTQYF. DNA for the CDR3: TGTGCCAGGAGTCAAGGAAATAGTACCCAGTACTTC.